One T cell receptor (beta chain) is described in this entry. What it binds is not known. This sample was included in a study of blood T cells in healthy people across ages. The study's findings and limits: Long-lived donors had more naive CD4+ cells and higher diversity than aged donors. Expanded clonotype shifts may have been confounded, as the donors had an unknown CMV status.

V was cut by 3 bases and J by 7 bases, with 12 bases left in between. The CDR3 totals 13 residues. CDR1 ENHRY and CDR2 SYGVKD come from the germline V gene. Using a J-beta primer mix together with a sample-barcoded 5' primer, a second PCR was run for 7 to 11 cycles. TCRdb ran MiXCR on the 5' RACE reads and lists one entry per CDR3 protein. The sample lists about 640,000 distinct CDR3 sequences; 45% to 65% were seen once. The sequenced sample was blood. V gene TRBV10-3 combines with J gene TRBJ2-5; D possibly corresponds to TRBD1 (5 bases). This TCR derives from a man in his 60s in good health. The CDR3 here is CAISDRVGVTQYF. CDR3 sequence (DNA): TGTGCCATCAGTGACAGGGTCGGTGTGACCCAGTACTTC.